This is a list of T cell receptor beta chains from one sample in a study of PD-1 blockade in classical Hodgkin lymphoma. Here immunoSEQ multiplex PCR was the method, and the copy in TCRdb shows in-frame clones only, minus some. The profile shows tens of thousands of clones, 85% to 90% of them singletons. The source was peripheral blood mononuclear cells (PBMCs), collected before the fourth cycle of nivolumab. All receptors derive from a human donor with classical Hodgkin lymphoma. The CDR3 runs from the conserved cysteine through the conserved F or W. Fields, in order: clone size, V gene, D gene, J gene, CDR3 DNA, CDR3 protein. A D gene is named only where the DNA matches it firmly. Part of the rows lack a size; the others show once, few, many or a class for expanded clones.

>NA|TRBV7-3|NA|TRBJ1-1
TGTGCCAGCAGCTTAGGCGCATGGGACACTGAAGCTTTCTTT
CASSLGAWDTEAFF
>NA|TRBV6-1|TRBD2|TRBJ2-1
TGTGCCAGCATTCGGGAGGCCTCTTACAATGAGCAGTTCTTC
CASIREASYNEQFF
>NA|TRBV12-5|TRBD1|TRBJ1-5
TGTGCTAGTGGTTTGGCACCGGGAGCAGGGGGTCAGCCCCAGCATTTT
CASGLAPGAGGQPQHF
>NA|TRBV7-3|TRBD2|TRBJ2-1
TGTGCCAGCAGCTCCGGACTAGCGGGGCCCACGCAGTTCTTC
CASSSGLAGPTQFF
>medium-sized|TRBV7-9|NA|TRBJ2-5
TGTGCCAGCAGGTGGACAGTCACCGAGACCCAGTACTTC
CASRWTVTETQYF
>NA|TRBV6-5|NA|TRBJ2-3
TGTGCCAGCAGTTACTCGAGGGCGGAGACAGATACGCAGTATTTT
CASSYSRAETDTQYF
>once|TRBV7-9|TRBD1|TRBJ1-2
TGTGCCAGCAGCTTGACTTACTCGACAGGGGATTTCTTATATGGCTACACCTTC
CASSLTYSTGDFLYGYTF
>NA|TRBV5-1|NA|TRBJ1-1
TGCGCCAGCAGCTTGGCGGGGGGTAAGGGAGGAACTGAAGCTTTCTTT
CASSLAGGKGGTEAFF
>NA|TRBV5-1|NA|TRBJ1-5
TGCGCCAGCAGCCCGGACGGGCCCAGCAATCAGCCCCAGCATTTT
CASSPDGPSNQPQHF
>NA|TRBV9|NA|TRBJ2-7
TGTGCCAGCAGCGTAGATACAGGACTATACGAGCAGTACTTC
CASSVDTGLYEQYF
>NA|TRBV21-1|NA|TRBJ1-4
TGTGCCAGCACTACCTCCCCCACAGGGGGAGTGTGTGAAAAACTGTTTTTT
CASTTSPTGGVCEKLFF
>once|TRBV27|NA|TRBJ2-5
TGTGCCAGCAGTGATCAGGGTGAGACCCAGTACTTC
CASSDQGETQYF
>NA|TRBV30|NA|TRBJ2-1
TGTGCCTGGAACCCTCCCAGGGAGATATACAATGAGCAGTTCTTC
CAWNPPREIYNEQFF
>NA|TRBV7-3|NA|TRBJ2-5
TGTGCCAGCAGCTTAAGCGGAGAGACCCAGTACTTC
CASSLSGETQYF
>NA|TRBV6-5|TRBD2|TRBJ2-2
TGTGCCAGCAGTCACTCTAGCGGGAGACACACCGGGGAGCTGTTTTTT
CASSHSSGRHTGELFF
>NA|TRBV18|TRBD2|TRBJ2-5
TGTGCCAGCTCACCACGGCTAGCGGGCTACCAAGAGACCCAGTACTTC
CASSPRLAGYQETQYF
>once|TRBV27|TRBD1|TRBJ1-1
TGTGCCAGCAGCCGAAGGGGACAGTCCGCGAACACTGAAGCTTTCTTT
CASSRRGQSANTEAFF
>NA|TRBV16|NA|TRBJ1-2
TGTGCCAGCACCCCCACAGGGAACGGGCTCTATGGCTACACCTTC
CASTPTGNGLYGYTF
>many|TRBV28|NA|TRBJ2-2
TGTGCCAGCGAGTCTAGCTTCGGGGAGCTGTTTTTT
CASESSFGELFF
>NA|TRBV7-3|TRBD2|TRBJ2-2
TGTGCCAGCAGCCCCCGTCTAGCGGCGAACACCGGGGAGCTGTTTTTT
CASSPRLAANTGELFF
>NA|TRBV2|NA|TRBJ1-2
TGTGCCAGCGGGAAGGAGGGAGCTAACTATGGCTACACCTTC
CASGKEGANYGYTF
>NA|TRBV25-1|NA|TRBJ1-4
TGTGCCAGCAGTCCGTTAACAACTAATGAAAAACTGTTTTTT
CASSPLTTNEKLFF
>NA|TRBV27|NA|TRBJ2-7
TGTGCCAGCAGAAGAGGGGGAGTCAACTACGAGCAGTACTTC
CASRRGGVNYEQYF
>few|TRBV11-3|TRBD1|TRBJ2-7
TGTGCCAGCAGCTTAGCCTTTGGACAGGGGCCCTACGAGCAGTACTTC
CASSLAFGQGPYEQYF
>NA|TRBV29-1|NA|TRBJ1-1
TGCAGCGCTGGGGGGGTGAACACTGAAGCTTTCTTT
CSAGGVNTEAFF
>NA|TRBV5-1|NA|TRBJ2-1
TGCGCCAGCAGCTGGGGGACGCAAAGTCGTGCCTACAATGAGCAGTTCTTC
CASSWGTQSRAYNEQFF
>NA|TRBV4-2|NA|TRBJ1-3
TGTGCCAGCAGCCAAGGCGCTCGGGCTGAAGCGGGTAACACCATATATTTT
CASSQGARAEAGNTIYF
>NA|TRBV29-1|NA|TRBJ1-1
TGCAGCGGGGGGACTGAAGCTTTCTTT
CSGGTEAFF
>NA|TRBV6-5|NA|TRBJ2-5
TGTGCCAGCAGTTACCAGAGCCCGTACGCAGAGACCCAGTACTTC
CASSYQSPYAETQYF
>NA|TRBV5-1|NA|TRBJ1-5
TGCGCCAGCAGCTTGAACGGCGTGACGAGCAATCAGCCCCAGCATTTT
CASSLNGVTSNQPQHF
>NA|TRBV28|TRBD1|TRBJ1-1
TGTGCCAGCCTACGACAGGGTGGAACGAACACTGAAGCTTTCTTT
CASLRQGGTNTEAFF
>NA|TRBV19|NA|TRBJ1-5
TGTGCCAGTAGTGCCCCTTGGAGGATGAATCAGCCCCAGCATTTT
CASSAPWRMNQPQHF
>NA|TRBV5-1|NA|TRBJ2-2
TGCGCCAGCAGCTTGGGGTCGCGGGTCGCGGGCGGGGAGCTGTTTTTT
CASSLGSRVAGGELFF
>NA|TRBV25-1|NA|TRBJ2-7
TGTGCCAGCAGTGCCAATAAACTCTACGAGCAGTACTTC
CASSANKLYEQYF
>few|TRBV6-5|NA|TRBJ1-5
TGTGCCAGCAGTTACGTGGCAGGGCCCAATCAGCCCCAGCATTTT
CASSYVAGPNQPQHF
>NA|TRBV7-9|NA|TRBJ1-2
TGTGCCAGCAGCCTTGGGGATTCCTACACCTTC
CASSLGDSYTF
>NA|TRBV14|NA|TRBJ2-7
TGTGCCAGCAGCCACCGGGGCCTCTACGAGCAGTACTTC
CASSHRGLYEQYF